These 17 T cell receptor beta chains were all obtained from the same sample, sequenced in a study of CD8+ T cells in alopecia areata. In each case, RNA was isolated and then reverse transcribed into cDNA as the sequencing template. Libraries were prepared by immunoSEQ multiplex PCR; TCRdb keeps only in-frame clonotypes and omits some of them. The sample yields roughly 73,000 clones, 25% to 35% seen once. The treatment was: oral pan-JAK inhibitor, 5-10 mg twice daily. Specimen: CD8+ T cells sorted from blood, collected at week 4, from a patient treated with tofacitinib. Receptor source: a human donor with alopecia areata.

This clone has only a few counts. The V and J genes are TRBV7-9 and TRBJ1-4; unclear D gene. CDR3 size: 13 residues. The V end was cut by 5 bases, the J end by 8 bases, with 12 bases between. Germline assignment: CDR1 SEHNR and CDR2 FQNEAQ (reference sequence). The DNA for the CDR3 is TGTGCCAGCAGCCCATTTCTAGGCGAAAAACTGTTTTTT. It codes for CASSPFLGEKLFF.

This clone has just a few counts. The V and J genes are TRBV29-1 and TRBJ2-1; D is unclear. V was cut by 1 base and J by 7 bases, with 5 bases left in between. The CDR3 loop spans 11 amino acids. The germline gives CDR1 SQVTM, CDR2 ANQGSEA. CDR3 coding DNA: TGCAGCGTTGAAGGGTTGAATGAGCAGTTCTTC. Its translation: CSVEGLNEQFF.

This clone was recorded at least ten times. The V gene is TRBV7-6, the J gene TRBJ2-1; TRBD2 agrees at 10 bases. Trimming cost V 5 bases and J 2 bases; bases outside gene matches: 6. Germline V gene data show CDR1 as SGHVS and CDR2 as FNYEAQ. This CDR3 has 16 amino acids. Here the CDR3 DNA reads TGTGCCAGCAGCCCCACACTAGCGGGGACCTACAATGAGCAGTTCTTC. Protein: CASSPTLAGTYNEQFF.

The gene calls are TRBV7-9 and TRBJ2-2, with D tentatively TRBD1 (6 bases). The CDR3 is 16 residues long. The V end lost 1 base, the J end lost 7 bases, and 16 bases lay between the germline ends. CDR1 SEHNR and CDR2 FQNEAQ come from the germline V gene (reference sequence). CDR3 in amino acids: CASSLDDRTRGGELFF. The CDR3 nucleotides read TGTGCCAGCAGCTTAGATGACCGGACCAGGGGCGGGGAGCTGTTTTTT.

In this sample, this clone turned up once. The chain couples TRBV29-1 to TRBJ2-7; D is perhaps TRBD1 or TRBD2 (5 bases each). The CDR3 contains 14 residues. Germline lookup yields CDR1 SQVTM and CDR2 ANQGSEA. The V end lost 6 bases, the J end lost 3 bases, and 18 bases lay between the germline ends. The CDR3 sequence: CSVVPGPVIYEQYF. The CDR3, as DNA: TGCAGCGTCGTTCCGGGACCAGTCATCTACGAGCAGTACTTC.

This chain connects TRBV29-1 to TRBJ2-5; TRBD2 matches at 15 bases. V shed 7 bases and J 4 bases; nucleotides not matched to a gene: 13. The CDR3 is 17 amino acids. Germline V gene sequence: CDR1 SQVTM, CDR2 ANQGSEA. The CDR3 DNA is TGCAGCGCCCGGACAGCGCCGGGACTAGCGGGAGGAGAGACCCAGTACTTC. This encodes CSARTAPGLAGGETQYF.

There are a few counts of this clone. This chain links TRBV7-9 with TRBJ2-3; TRBD1 matches 8 bases. The CDR3 loop spans 15 amino acids. V gave up 5 bases and J gave up 2 bases; unmatched junction bases: 6. Germline CDR1 reads SEHNR; CDR2 reads FQNEAQ (reference sequence). CDR3 residues: CASSAGQGVTDTQYF. The CDR3 DNA sequence: TGTGCCAGCAGCGCAGGACAGGGAGTCACAGATACGCAGTATTTT.

The chain recombines TRBV29-1 with TRBJ1-2; no firm D call. The CDR3 sequence is 11 residues long. CDR1 is SQVTM, CDR2 ANQGSEA, per germline. V gave up 7 bases and J gave up 6 bases, with 12 bases separating them. The CDR3 sequence is CSAPVKNGYTF. DNA for the CDR3: TGCAGCGCCCCCGTTAAGAATGGCTACACCTTC.

The V and J genes are TRBV29-1 and TRBJ2-5; D is uncertain. Per germline, CDR1 SQVTM and CDR2 ANQGSEA. The CDR3 runs 11 residues. The V end lost 3 bases, the J end lost 5 bases, and 7 bases lay between the germline ends. The CDR3 sequence is CSVDTPETQYF. The CDR3 bases are TGCAGCGTTGACACTCCCGAGACCCAGTACTTC.

This clone was detected a few times. V usage is TRBV29-1 and J usage is TRBJ2-1; tentatively, D is TRBD1 (6 bases). The germline V and J ends were trimmed by 5 bases and 12 bases, with 14 bases remaining between them. Germline V gene sequence: CDR1 SQVTM, CDR2 ANQGSEA. CDR3 size: 11 residues. CDR3 DNA: TGCAGCGTTCCTGCCAGGGGCGGGCAGTTCTTC. As protein: CSVPARGGQFF.

This clone was seen only a few times. This chain uses TRBV30 with TRBJ1-5, with a tentative D call TRBD1 (6 bases). Germline V gives CDR1 GTSNPN, CDR2 SVGIG (reference sequence). V was pared by 2 bases and J by 2 bases, with 22 bases between. CDR3 length equals 18 residues. This CDR3 reads CAWSPPVGGGKGNQPQHF. Written as DNA, the CDR3 is TGTGCCTGGAGTCCCCCGGTGGGGGGGGGCAAAGGCAATCAGCCCCAGCATTTT. The entire variable domain, with the rest obtained from reference TRBV30 and TRBJ1-5, is as follows: SQTIHQWPATLVQPVGSPLSLECTVEGTSNPNLYWYRQAAGRGLQLLFYSVGIGQISSEVPQNLSASRPQDRQFILSSKKLLLSDSGFYLCAWSPPVGGGKGNQPQHFGDGTRLSIL.

This clone was picked up a small number of times. V is TRBV7-9 and J is TRBJ1-4; D unresolved. The CDR3 runs 14 residues. The V gene lost 1 base and the J gene lost 10 bases, with 13 bases spanning the gap. From germline, CDR1 is SEHNR and CDR2 FQNEAQ (reference sequence). The CDR3 DNA reads TGTGCCAGCAGCTTAGACAGCGAGGTGACAAAACTGTTTTTT. Amino acids: CASSLDSEVTKLFF. Full variable domain (rest looked up from reference TRBV7-9 and TRBJ1-4): DTGVSQNPRHKITKRGQNVTFRCDPISEHNRLYWYRQTLGQGPEFLTYFQNEAQLEKSRLLSDRFSAERPKGSFSTLEIQRTEQGDSAMYLCASSLDSEVTKLFFGSGTQLSVL.

This clone has a handful of counts. This chain joins TRBV29-1 and TRBJ2-7; TRBD1 aligns across 7 bases. This CDR3 comprises 15 residues. CDR1 and CDR2 from the germline V gene are SQVTM and ANQGSEA. V lost 4 bases to trimming and J lost 4 bases; unmatched junction nucleotides: 13. The CDR3, as DNA: TGCAGCGTTGTGTGGGCCGACAGGGCACCTTACGAGCAGTACTTC. It specifies CSVVWADRAPYEQYF.

The genes are TRBV7-9 and TRBJ2-7; D not resolved. V shed 5 bases and J shed 4 bases, with 9 bases lying between them. This CDR3 is built from 12 residues. Germline V lookup: CDR1 SEHNR, CDR2 FQNEAQ (reference sequence). The CDR3 DNA reads as TGTGCCAGCAGCCTACTTATTTACGAGCAGTACTTC. It codes for CASSLLIYEQYF.

This clone was seen a handful of times. The chain carries TRBV29-1 and TRBJ2-1; 9 nucleotides line up with TRBD2. Germline assignment: CDR1 SQVTM and CDR2 ANQGSEA. J gave up 7 bases and V 0 bases, and 4 bases lay outside the gene matches. The CDR3 contains 14 residues. CDR3 coding DNA: TGCAGCGTTGAAGATCAGCGGGAGGTAAATGAGCAGTTCTTC. Translation: CSVEDQREVNEQFF.

This sequence joins TRBV7-9 and TRBJ1-2; 9 bases line up with TRBD1. This CDR3 region has 14 residues. CDR1 is SEHNR, CDR2 FQNEAQ, per germline (reference sequence). J was trimmed by 5 bases and V by 4 bases; bases with no gene match: 5. CDR3 amino acids: CASSSTTGGYGYTF. The CDR3 nucleotides are TGTGCCAGCAGCTCGACGACAGGGGGTTATGGCTACACCTTC.

This sequence joins TRBV29-1 and TRBJ2-6; 12 bases are a match to TRBD1. The length of the CDR3 is 18 residues. From germline, CDR1 is SQVTM and CDR2 ANQGSEA. V lost 2 bases to trimming and J lost 4 bases; unmatched junction nucleotides: 9. This CDR3 reads CSVERRDRGLRGANVLTF. CDR3 bases: TGCAGCGTTGAAAGGAGGGACAGGGGGCTAAGAGGGGCCAACGTCCTGACTTTC. Drawing the rest from reference TRBV29-1 and TRBJ2-6, the complete variable domain is SAVISQKPSRDICQRGTSLTIQCQVDSQVTMMFWYRQQPGQSLTLIATANQGSEATYESGFVIDKFPISRPNLTFSTLTVSNMSPEDSSIYLCSVERRDRGLRGANVLTFGAGSRLTVL.